This TCR beta chain appears in the sequencing data of a study of breast tumors, draining lymph nodes, adjacent tissues (dated by TCRdb to the mid-2010s). Concerning the study at large: Breast cancer patients provided tumor, adjacent nontumor tissue and axillary lymph nodes, and the study compared the TCR beta repertoires across these three sources. The study aimed to assess the relationships and possible T-cell exchange between tumor, surrounding tissue and draining lymph node repertoires in human breast cancer.

TCRdb names Illumina HiSeq 2000 as the instrument used. TCR beta chain libraries were generated by multiplex PCR amplification. High-throughput sequencing was used to analyze the amplified TCR beta chain products. TCRdb ran its own pipeline on the public reads, namely fastp trimming at Q25 and MiXCR clone calling, and kept in-frame beta chains. When rows share a CDR3 protein, they turn into one entry using the most common DNA and genes. The sample profile shows approximately 250,000 distinct CDR3 sequences; less than 45% of them were found once. Over 3.5% of the sample goes to the ten largest clones. Lymph node samples came from the axillary draining lymph nodes of breast cancer patients. Study-level results and caveats: Tumor and nontumor tissue repertoires were significantly more similar in luminal-like than in basal-like breast cancer. The data were considered consistent with the idea that most tumor T cells come from the lymph node and then expand in tumor tissue. The study presented the conclusion that tumor T cells originate in lymph nodes as consistent with a hypothesis, not as something directly demonstrated. T-cell repertoire diversity in tumors was found to be lower than in lymph nodes but higher than in nontumor tissue, and preferential V and J gene usage was observed.

Taken from cysteine to phenylalanine, the CDR3 has 15 residues. Only the CDR3 region is kept as DNA, spanning 45 bases read in frame from base 1. The germline V gene (reference sequence) gives CDR1 as DFQATT and CDR2 as SNEGSKA. Germline trimming amounts to 6 bases on V and 6 bases on J, with 14 as the count of junction bases outside the gene matches. In the case of this clonotype: This receptor's antigen is unknown. The record has no base qualities; no much larger clone is one base away.

The chain links TRBV20-1 with TRBJ1-5, with 7 bases aligning to TRBD1. The sequenced material came from axillary lymph node tissue. The origin of this receptor is a female donor with breast cancer. Some clones in this sample may be carry-over from other donors' samples. The CDR3 sequence is CSATRGTVDGQPQHF. The DNA reads TGCAGTGCAACCCGGGGGACAGTTGATGGTCAGCCCCAGCATTTT.